The following is a T cell receptor beta chain sequence with its context. Antigen: not known. Only in-frame clones appear in the TCRdb table, and some are missing; sequencing was by immunoSEQ multiplex PCR. This table has around 80,000 clones, about 80% appearing once. Looked up from germline, CDR1 is MGHDK and CDR2 is SYGVNS. Trimming took off 3 bases at V and 11 bases at J, with 16 bases between the two ends. The CDR3 totals 13 residues. The data stem from a study of T cell responses to AZD1222 COVID-19 vaccine. Study outcomes and limitations: Females made up more of the donors, who were largely white British, and clonal diversity may have come out too low. Dominant CD4 TCR responses targeted spike regions 160-218 and 743-854. The repertoires were collected only after the peak T cell response. Recipients of AZD1222 seropositive at baseline numbered only 5 to 7.

Sample: peripheral blood, taken 28 days after the second AZD1222 dose. The chain carries TRBV25-1 and TRBJ2-5, with D possibly called TRBD1 or TRBD2 (5 bases each). The sequence derives from an adult who received the AZD1222 COVID-19 vaccine. CDR3 loop: CASSDPGRFEQYF. The CDR3 nucleotides are TGTGCCAGCAGTGACCCGGGACGCTTTGAGCAGTACTTC.